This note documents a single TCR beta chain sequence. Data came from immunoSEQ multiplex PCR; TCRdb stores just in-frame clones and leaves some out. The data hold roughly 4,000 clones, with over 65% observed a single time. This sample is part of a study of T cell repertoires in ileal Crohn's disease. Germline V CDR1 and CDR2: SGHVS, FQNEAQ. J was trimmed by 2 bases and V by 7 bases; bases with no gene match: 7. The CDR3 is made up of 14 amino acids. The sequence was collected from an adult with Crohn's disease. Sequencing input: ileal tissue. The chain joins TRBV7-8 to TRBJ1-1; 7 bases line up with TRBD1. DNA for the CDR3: TGTGCCAGCAAGGAGGGGGCCCAAAACACTGAAGCTTTCTTT. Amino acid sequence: CASKEGAQNTEAFF.